The 32 T cell receptor beta chains reported below all come from one sample, sequenced in a study of blood T cell repertoires in COVID-19. This table comes from immunoSEQ multiplex PCR, and its TCRdb copy is limited to in-frame clones, with some not included. There are hundreds of thousands of clones in the sample; 83% occur only once, and around 1.3% lies in the top ten. The sequenced sample consisted of peripheral blood. These receptors were obtained from a woman aged 25 to 39 with COVID-19, enrolled during active disease.

This chain links TRBV4-3 with TRBJ2-5; D unclear. V gave up 4 bases and J gave up 2 bases, with 14 bases separating them. The CDR3 is made up of 15 amino acids. Looked up from germline, CDR1 is LGHNA and CDR2 is YSLEER. This CDR3 is CASSLAIELQETQYF. In nucleotides, the CDR3 is TGCGCCAGCAGCCTAGCCATCGAGCTACAAGAGACCCAGTACTTC.

The V gene is TRBV7-9, the J gene TRBJ2-7; a possible D gene is TRBD1 (6 bases). Deletions cut 1 base from V and 4 bases from J, with 17 bases between. The CDR3 runs 16 residues. CDR1 and CDR2 from the germline V gene are SEHNR and FQNEAQ (reference sequence). DNA of the CDR3: TGTGCCAGCAGCTTAGTGCGGCCCAGGGGTTCTTACGAGCAGTACTTC. It is translated as CASSLVRPRGSYEQYF.

This chain uses TRBV4-1 with TRBJ2-3; 7 bases are shared with TRBD1. The CDR3 sequence is 16 residues long. V gave up 0 bases and J gave up 5 bases; unmatched junction bases: 8. Germline V gene data show CDR1 as MGHRA and CDR2 as YSYEKL. This CDR3 reads CASSQDAGGIGDTQYF. The CDR3 DNA follows: TGCGCCAGCAGCCAAGATGCAGGGGGTATCGGAGATACGCAGTATTTT.

This clone was seen just once. CDR3 amino acids: CAWSVPAGGSTNEKLFF. As DNA, the CDR3 is TGTGCCTGGAGTGTACCAGCAGGGGGCTCGACTAATGAAAAACTGTTTTTT. The chain couples TRBV30 to TRBJ1-4, with 8 bases that match TRBD1. Germline V gives CDR1 GTSNPN, CDR2 SVGIG (reference sequence). V shed 0 bases, J shed 2 bases, and the junction held 8 bases outside the gene matches. The CDR3 runs 17 residues.

The chain is built from TRBV30 and TRBJ2-5; maybe TRBD1 (5 bases). The V end lost 2 bases, the J end lost 1 base, and 8 bases lay between the germline ends. CDR3 length: 13 residues. Per the germline V gene, CDR1 is GTSNPN and CDR2 is SVGIG (reference sequence). The CDR3 bases are TGTGCCTGGAGTAGGACACCCCAAGAGACCCAGTACTTC. This gives the protein CAWSRTPQETQYF.

The chain uses TRBV2 and TRBJ1-2; 8 bases map to TRBD1. Germline-derived CDR1 and CDR2 are SNHLY and FYNNEI. Trimming cost V 8 bases and J 8 bases; bases outside gene matches: 13. This CDR3 is 14 amino acids long. This CDR3 reads CASSWGQALRGYTF. In DNA form, the CDR3 reads TGTGCCAGCTCGTGGGGACAGGCCTTAAGGGGCTACACCTTC.

V is TRBV25-1 and J is TRBJ1-1; TRBD1 is a possible D gene (6 bases). The CDR3 runs 11 residues. V lost 2 bases and J lost 8, with 6 bases in between. Germline CDR1 MGHDK, CDR2 SYGVNS. Written as DNA, the CDR3 is TGTGCCAGCAGTGAACAGGGGGAAGCTTTCTTT. Translating gives CASSEQGEAFF. The whole variable domain, filled in from reference TRBV25-1 and TRBJ1-1, reads EADIYQTPRYLVIGTGKKITLECSQTMGHDKMYWYQQDPGMELHLIHYSYGVNSTEKGDLSSESTVSRIRTEHFPLTLESARPSHTSQYLCASSEQGEAFFGQGTRLTVV.

The chain carries TRBV5-1 and TRBJ1-1, with D perhaps matching TRBD1 (5 bases). Germline CDR1 and CDR2: SGHRS and YFSETQ. This CDR3 is built from 15 residues. The V end was cut by 4 bases, the J end by 1 base, with 14 bases between. The CDR3 DNA reads TGCGCCAGCAGCCCGCGGGGACGGACGAACACTGAAGCTTTCTTT. This encodes CASSPRGRTNTEAFF.

This chain connects TRBV6-6 to TRBJ2-4; no clear D. Per the germline V gene, CDR1 is MNHNY and CDR2 is SVGAGI (reference sequence). The CDR3 sequence is 13 residues long. Deletions cut 6 bases from V and 5 bases from J, with 11 bases between. CDR3 loop: CASRSGPQNIQYF. The CDR3 coding sequence is TGTGCCAGCAGGAGTGGGCCCCAAAACATTCAGTACTTC.

This clone was picked up one time. The genes are TRBV3-1 (or the pseudogene TRBV3-2) and TRBJ2-1; 7 bases fit TRBD1. The length of the CDR3 is 16 residues. With 4 bases clipped from V and 0 bases from J, the junction kept 6 bases outside the gene matches. CDR1 is LGHDT, CDR2 YNNKEL, per germline (reference sequence). The CDR3 is CASSRGGPSSYNEQFF. CDR3 bases: TGTGCCAGCAGCCGAGGGGGCCCGAGCTCCTACAATGAGCAGTTCTTC.

This rearrangement joins TRBV3-1 (or the pseudogene TRBV3-2) to TRBJ1-1; 8 nucleotides line up with TRBD1. Trimming took 3 bases from V and 1 from J; bases not matched to a gene: 4. Germline V gives CDR1 LGHDT, CDR2 YNNKEL (reference sequence). The length of the CDR3 is 15 residues. CDR3 amino acids: CASSHPGQGNTEAFF. The CDR3 DNA sequence: TGTGCCAGCAGCCATCCCGGACAGGGGAACACTGAAGCTTTCTTT.

The chain employs TRBV6-2 or TRBV6-3 and TRBJ2-7; 12 positions agree with TRBD2. Germline V gene sequence: CDR1 MNHEY, CDR2 SVGEGT. This CDR3 spans 17 amino acids. Losses at the gene ends were 6 bases for V and 3 bases for J; bases not matched to a gene: 12. The CDR3 spells CASSPHRLAGDLYEQYF. The CDR3 DNA reads TGTGCCAGCAGCCCCCATCGACTAGCGGGAGACCTCTACGAGCAGTACTTC.

The gene calls are TRBV28 and TRBJ2-1, with 9 nucleotides matching TRBD2. Trimming cost V 3 bases and J 8 bases; bases outside gene matches: 8. The CDR3 loop spans 15 amino acids. Germline V gene lookup returns CDR1 MDHEN and CDR2 SYDVKM. CDR3 residues: CASSLFSGRADEQFF. CDR3 DNA sequence: TGTGCCAGCAGTTTGTTTAGCGGGAGAGCCGATGAGCAGTTCTTC.

This clone has more than one count but fewer than ten. Here the CDR3 reads CASSKGGQGMEGYTF. Written as DNA, the CDR3 is TGTGCCAGCAGCAAAGGGGGACAGGGCATGGAGGGCTACACCTTC. The rearrangement links TRBV21-1 to TRBJ1-2; the table calls TRBD1, which could not be checked here. TRBV21-1 is shown as a pseudogene. This CDR3 has 15 amino acids.

This clone was counted once. This chain joins TRBV25-1 and TRBJ2-5, with 7 bases matching TRBD1. CDR3 length equals 12 residues. Looked up from germline, CDR1 is MGHDK and CDR2 is SYGVNS. The ends lost 6 bases at V and 2 bases at J; junction bases unmatched: 0. CDR3 DNA sequence: TGTGCCAGCAGCAGGGGGCAAGAGACCCAGTACTTC. Translation: CASSRGQETQYF.

The chain joins TRBV7-2 to TRBJ1-1, with D possibly TRBD1 on 6 matching bases. Germline V gives CDR1 SGHTA, CDR2 FQGNSA. This CDR3 has 12 residues. V was clipped by 1 base and J by 8 bases, with 8 bases between them. CDR3 region: CASSLDRAEAFF. The DNA for the CDR3 is TGTGCCAGCAGCTTAGACAGGGCCGAAGCTTTCTTT.

The chain employs TRBV7-6 and TRBJ1-2; 7 nucleotides line up with TRBD1. The CDR3 consists of 15 residues. Germline V gene sequence: CDR1 SGHVS, CDR2 FNYEAQ. After removal of 4 bases from V and 0 bases from J, the junction contained 5 bases not matched to a gene. The CDR3 protein is CASSSRQGTNYGYTF. CDR3 DNA: TGTGCCAGCAGCTCTCGACAGGGTACTAACTATGGCTACACCTTC.

The chain recombines TRBV5-1 with TRBJ2-5; 9 nucleotides line up with TRBD1. Trimming removed 4 bases from V and 3 bases from J; junction bases left unmatched: 4. This CDR3 is built from 14 residues. Germline V gene data show CDR1 as SGHRS and CDR2 as YFSETQ. The CDR3 coding sequence is TGCGCCAGCAGCGCCGGGGACAGGGAAGAGACCCAGTACTTC. Protein: CASSAGDREETQYF.

The gene calls are TRBV28 and TRBJ2-5; perhaps TRBD2 as D (5 bases). Trimming left V 3 bases short and J 0 bases short, with 11 bases between. Germline CDR1 MDHEN, CDR2 SYDVKM. CDR3 length: 15 amino acids. The CDR3 region is CASSFGVTNQETQYF. Here the CDR3 DNA reads TGTGCCAGCAGTTTCGGGGTGACAAACCAAGAGACCCAGTACTTC.

This clone has a single count. The chain uses TRBV28 and TRBJ2-5; TRBD2 aligns across 10 bases. This CDR3 contains 15 residues. V lost 5 bases to trimming and J lost 1 base; unmatched junction nucleotides: 4. Germline-derived CDR1 and CDR2 are MDHEN and SYDVKM. The CDR3 nucleotides read TGTGCCAGCAGTACAAGCGGGAGGGCCCAAGAGACCCAGTACTTC. Translated, it gives CASSTSGRAQETQYF.

The chain joins TRBV7-2 to TRBJ2-1; 10 bases match TRBD2. V lost 1 base and J lost 7; bases outside the gene matches: 4. The CDR3 runs 15 residues. The germline V gene has CDR1 SGHTA and CDR2 FQGNSA. The CDR3 DNA reads as TGTGCCAGCAGCTTAGTCCAACTAGCGGGAAATGAGCAGTTCTTC. It encodes CASSLVQLAGNEQFF.

This clone was seen a handful of times. V and J are TRBV9 and TRBJ2-3, with 9 bases identical to TRBD2. CDR1 is SGDLS, CDR2 YYNGEE, per germline. The trim removed 3 bases at V and 1 base at J, leaving 3 bases unmatched. The CDR3 is made up of 15 amino acids. The CDR3 is CASSAASGGTDTQYF. The CDR3 bases are TGTGCCAGCAGCGCGGCTAGCGGGGGCACAGATACGCAGTATTTT. The variable domain in full, with the rest retrieved from reference TRBV9 and TRBJ2-3, is DSGVTQTPKHLITATGQRVTLRCSPRSGDLSVYWYQQSLDQGLQFLIQYYNGEERAKGNILERFSAQQFPDLHSELNLSSLELGDSALYFCASSAASGGTDTQYFGPGTRLTVL.

The chain uses TRBV5-1 and TRBJ1-2, with a weak D call TRBD1 (6 bases). This CDR3 is built from 15 residues. The germline V and J ends were trimmed by 0 bases and 2 bases, with 11 bases remaining between them. CDR1 is SGHRS and CDR2 is YFSETQ in the germline V gene. As DNA, the CDR3 is TGCGCCAGCAGCTTGGAAGGGGGGGCCAACTATGGCTACACCTTC. The encoded protein is CASSLEGGANYGYTF.

The chain carries TRBV10-2 and TRBJ1-5; 8 positions match TRBD1. Per germline, CDR1 WSHSY and CDR2 SAAADI. The CDR3 spans 14 residues. V was clipped by 8 bases and J by 2 bases; unmatched bases: 5. CDR3 loop: CASQQGEGNQPQHF. As DNA, the CDR3 is TGCGCCAGCCAACAGGGGGAAGGCAATCAGCCCCAGCATTTT.

The chain uses TRBV5-1 and TRBJ1-4; TRBD1 agrees at 8 bases. Germline V gene data show CDR1 as SGHRS and CDR2 as YFSETQ. Losses at the gene ends were 0 bases for V and 5 bases for J; bases not matched to a gene: 6. The CDR3 extends over 16 amino acids. Here the CDR3 reads CASSLGGQASNEKLFF. The CDR3 coding sequence is TGCGCCAGCAGCTTGGGGGGACAGGCCTCAAATGAAAAACTGTTTTTT.

This sequence joins TRBV7-2 and TRBJ1-2; no clear D. Trimming stripped 1 base from V and 6 bases from J, with 9 bases between. The CDR3 consists of 13 residues. Germline values: CDR1 SGHTA, CDR2 FQGNSA. The CDR3 DNA reads TGTGCCAGCAGCTTAGGGCCCGGGGATGGCTACACCTTC. This gives the protein CASSLGPGDGYTF.

Concerning this clone itself: Other DNA sequences in this specimen translate into the identical CDR3. V gene TRBV7-3 combines with J gene TRBJ2-3, with D perhaps TRBD1 (6 bases). There are 14 residues in the CDR3. Trimming removed 5 bases from V and 0 bases from J, with 9 bases in between. Per the germline V gene, CDR1 is SGHTA and CDR2 is FQGTGA. This chain's CDR3 is CASSPTGSTDTQYF. The CDR3 nucleotides read TGTGCCAGCAGCCCCACAGGGAGCACAGATACGCAGTATTTT.

The V call is TRBV12-3 or TRBV12-4, the J call TRBJ2-1; 7 positions match TRBD1. The trim removed 6 bases at V and 8 bases at J, leaving 7 bases unmatched. This CDR3 is 13 amino acids long. CDR3 in DNA: TGTGCCAGCAGACAACAGGGGTTCGATGAGCAGTTCTTC. Translated, it gives CASRQQGFDEQFF.

This clone came up a few times. The chain carries TRBV7-2 and TRBJ1-1; D might be TRBD1 (5 bases). The CDR3 runs 17 residues. V lost 5 bases to trimming and J lost 4 bases, with 23 bases between them. Germline-derived CDR1 and CDR2 are SGHTA and FQGNSA. The CDR3 region has the DNA TGTGCCAGCAGCCCACCGGCGACAGTCTCCTATCCCACTGAAGCTTTCTTT. The encoded protein is CASSPPATVSYPTEAFF. Variable domain in full (rest from reference TRBV7-2 and TRBJ1-1): GAGVSQSPSNKVTEKGKDVELRCDPISGHTALYWYRQSLGQGLEFLIYFQGNSAPDKSGLPSDRFSAERTGGSVSTLTIQRTQQEDSAVYLCASSPPATVSYPTEAFFGQGTRLTVV.

The gene calls are TRBV4-1 and TRBJ2-7; 8 nucleotides match TRBD1. The CDR3 length is 15 residues. V shed 3 bases and J 2 bases; nucleotides not matched to a gene: 6. The V gene's germline CDR1 is MGHRA and CDR2 YSYEKL. The CDR3 is CASSQKGQGAYEQYF. The CDR3 coding sequence is TGCGCCAGCAGCCAGAAAGGACAGGGCGCCTACGAGCAGTACTTC.

The chain links TRBV2 to TRBJ2-1; 13 nucleotides agree with TRBD2. The ends lost 5 bases at V and 9 bases at J; junction bases unmatched: 4. This CDR3 comprises 14 residues. CDR1 is SNHLY, CDR2 FYNNEI, per germline. The CDR3 loop reads CASSRTSGGSEQFF. The CDR3 DNA reads as TGTGCCAGCAGTCGGACTAGCGGGGGAAGTGAGCAGTTCTTC.

The rearrangement links TRBV11-2 to TRBJ1-2; D call uncertain. Trimming removed 2 bases at V and 5 bases at J, with 18 bases between. Germline CDR1 is SGHAT and CDR2 is FQNNGV. CDR3 length: 16 amino acids. CDR3 sequence reads: CASSLLAQNSLYGYTF. The CDR3 coding sequence is TGTGCCAGCAGCTTATTAGCCCAGAACTCCCTTTATGGCTACACCTTC.